The 21 T cell receptor beta chains presented below share a single source sample, sequenced in a study of TIL therapy for anti-PD-1-resistant metastatic lung cancer. Time point given: pre-treatment sample, taken before nivolumab and TIL therapy. This was the immunoSEQ v3 assay. Here immunoSEQ multiplex PCR was the method, and the copy in TCRdb shows in-frame clones only, minus some. The table has about 15,000 clones, roughly 83% seen once. The starting material was blood, obtained at baseline. These receptors were taken from a person between 25 and 80 years old with non-small cell lung cancer.

V is TRBV2 and J is TRBJ2-5, with D uncertain. The CDR3 covers 13 residues. The germline V gene encodes CDR1 SNHLY and CDR2 FYNNEI. V was trimmed by 4 bases and J by 0 bases, leaving 6 bases between them. CDR3 residues: CASSAGHQETQYF. For the CDR3, the DNA is TGTGCCAGCAGTGCAGGCCACCAAGAGACCCAGTACTTC.

V usage is TRBV2 and J usage is TRBJ1-5; a possible D gene is TRBD1 (5 bases). Germline V gene lookup returns CDR1 SNHLY and CDR2 FYNNEI. The CDR3 runs to 14 residues. Trimming took off 1 base at V and 6 bases at J, with 10 bases between the two ends. The CDR3 DNA sequence: TGTGCCAGCAGTGAAGGGAGGCAGGGTCAGCCCCAGCATTTT. Residues: CASSEGRQGQPQHF.

V is TRBV2 and J is TRBJ1-5; D call uncertain. The germline CDR1 and CDR2 sequences are SNHLY and FYNNEI. The CDR3 consists of 13 residues. V shed 7 bases and J shed 4 bases, with 11 bases lying between them. For the CDR3, the DNA is TGTGCCAGCACGATGAGTAGGAATCAGCCCCAGCATTTT. This gives the protein CASTMSRNQPQHF.

The chain uses TRBV6-5 and TRBJ1-6; TRBD1 might be the D (5 bases). The ends were cut back, 3 bases at V and 7 bases at J, with 16 bases in the middle. Germline V gene data show CDR1 as MNHEY and CDR2 as SVGAGI. The CDR3 sequence is 16 residues long. This chain's CDR3 is CASSYGGRNGNSPLHF. The CDR3 DNA follows: TGTGCCAGCAGTTATGGGGGGAGGAATGGGAATTCACCCCTCCACTTT.

The V gene is TRBV13, the J gene TRBJ2-1; D is possibly TRBD2 (6 bases). The germline V and J ends were trimmed by 3 bases and 0 bases, with 9 bases remaining between them. Looked up from germline, CDR1 is PRHDT and CDR2 is FYEKMQ (reference sequence). The CDR3 contains 15 residues. The CDR3 is CASSLGGISYNEQFF. CDR3 in DNA: TGTGCCAGCAGCTTGGGCGGGATCTCCTACAATGAGCAGTTCTTC.

CDR3 protein: CASSGNQGSTDTQYF. CDR3 nucleotides: TGTGCCAGCTCCGGGAACCAGGGGAGCACAGATACGCAGTATTTT. The rearrangement links TRBV18 to TRBJ2-3; possibly TRBD1 for D (6 bases). The V end was cut by 6 bases, the J end by 0 bases, with 13 bases between. CDR1 and CDR2 from the germline V gene are KGHSH and LQKENI. CDR3 size: 15 residues.

This clone turned up a few times. The V and J genes are TRBV19 and TRBJ2-5; D assignment may be TRBD1 or TRBD2 (5 bases each). The CDR3 is made up of 12 amino acids. The V and J ends lost 3 bases and 5 bases respectively, with 7 bases between them. CDR1 is LNHDA and CDR2 is SQIVND in the germline V gene (reference sequence). CDR3 sequence (DNA): TGTGCCAGTAGTATTGAGGGGGAGACCCAGTACTTC. Translating it yields CASSIEGETQYF.

The rearrangement joins TRBV11-2 to TRBJ2-1; D gene uncertain. V lost 1 base to trimming and J lost 7 bases, with 11 bases between them. The germline CDR1 and CDR2 sequences are SGHAT and FQNNGV. The CDR3 spans 14 residues. The CDR3 nucleotides are TGTGCCAGCAGCTTAGGGCTATCACGGAATGAGCAGTTCTTC. Translation gives CASSLGLSRNEQFF.

The chain joins TRBV15 to TRBJ2-1; D call uncertain. V shed 5 bases and J shed 2 bases, with 13 bases lying between them. Germline V gene lookup returns CDR1 LNHNV and CDR2 YYDKDF (reference sequence). The CDR3 runs 15 residues. CDR3 bases: TGTGCCACCAGCGCTGAAGGGCCTACCTACAATGAGCAGTTCTTC. Encoded protein: CATSAEGPTYNEQFF.

Only one count was recorded for this clone. This chain's CDR3 is CASSLWGAGNTEAFF. The CDR3, as DNA: TGTGCCAGCAGCTTATGGGGGGCCGGAAACACTGAAGCTTTCTTT. The chain combines TRBV5-5 with TRBJ1-1; tentative D call: TRBD1 (6 bases). The CDR3 has 15 residues. Trimming removed 2 bases from V and 2 bases from J, with 13 bases in between. Germline CDR1 and CDR2: SGHKS and YYEKEE (reference sequence).

The gene calls are TRBV13 and TRBJ2-3; D not resolved. The CDR3 contains 13 residues. V lost 0 bases and J lost 9, with 10 bases in between. The germline gives CDR1 PRHDT, CDR2 FYEKMQ (reference sequence). CDR3 loop: CASSLGRATTQYF. CDR3 bases: TGTGCCAGCAGCTTAGGCCGCGCAACCACGCAGTATTTT.

Comment on this clone: A read error may produce the germline difference seen at one junction end. The chain links TRBV11-1 to TRBJ2-1, with 8 bases aligning to TRBD2. The germline V gene encodes CDR1 SGHAT and CDR2 FQDESV (reference sequence). This CDR3 spans 16 amino acids. CDR3 sequence (DNA): TGTGCCAGCAGCTGGATAGCGGGAAGCTCCTACAATGAGCAGCTCTTC. Its translation: CASSWIAGSSYNEQLF.

The chain is built from TRBV11-2 and TRBJ2-5, with 9 positions matching TRBD1. Germline CDR1 is SGHAT and CDR2 is FQNNGV. CDR3 size: 16 residues. V trimming: 4 bases; J trimming: 8 bases; junction bases outside the gene matches: 14. The DNA of the CDR3 is TGTGCCAGCAGCTACCGAGGACAGGGGCAAGTCGGAACCCAGTACTTC. This gives the protein CASSYRGQGQVGTQYF.

The V and J genes are TRBV11-3 and TRBJ1-1; the match to TRBD1 covers 9 bases. CDR1 SGHNT and CDR2 YENEEA come from the germline V gene. The CDR3 totals 13 residues. V lost 5 bases, J lost 5 bases, and 3 bases stayed unmatched. CDR3 DNA: TGTGCCAGCAGCCTCGGGACAGGGACTGAAGCTTTCTTT. Translated, it gives CASSLGTGTEAFF.

J is TRBJ1-2 and V is TRBV6-5; TRBD1 matches at 7 bases. This CDR3 is 14 amino acids long. V trimming: 4 bases; J trimming: 4 bases; junction bases outside the gene matches: 6. Germline CDR1 reads MNHEY; CDR2 reads SVGAGI. The CDR3 spells CASSWTGSIYGYTF. The DNA for the CDR3 is TGTGCCAGCAGTTGGACAGGCTCGATCTATGGCTACACCTTC.

This chain connects TRBV19 to TRBJ1-6; TRBD1 is a possible D gene (5 bases). V lost 5 bases and J 4 bases, leaving 21 bases between the germline ends. Germline V gene sequence: CDR1 LNHDA, CDR2 SQIVND (reference sequence). The CDR3 is 18 residues long. The CDR3 here is CASSHGTFSPIYNSPLHF. CDR3 sequence (DNA): TGTGCCAGTAGTCACGGGACTTTTTCCCCCATTTATAATTCACCCCTCCACTTT. Full variable domain (rest looked up from reference TRBV19 and TRBJ1-6): DGGITQSPKYLFRKEGQNVTLSCEQNLNHDAMYWYRQDPGQGLRLIYYSQIVNDFQKGDIAEGYSVSREKKESFPLTVTSAQKNPTAFYLCASSHGTFSPIYNSPLHFGNGTRLTVT.

The genes are TRBV30 and TRBJ1-2; possible D gene TRBD1, 5 bases. Germline CDR1 reads GTSNPN; CDR2 reads SVGIG (reference sequence). Trimming cost V 3 bases and J 8 bases, with 13 bases left between them. CDR3 size: 12 residues. CDR3 region: CAWRGLPGGYTF. CDR3 sequence (DNA): TGTGCCTGGAGGGGACTTCCGGGGGGCTACACCTTC. The full variable domain, with the rest looked up from reference TRBV30 and TRBJ1-2, is SQTIHQWPATLVQPVGSPLSLECTVEGTSNPNLYWYRQAAGRGLQLLFYSVGIGQISSEVPQNLSASRPQDRQFILSSKKLLLSDSGFYLCAWRGLPGGYTFGSGTRLTVV.

This clone was recorded once. The CDR3 nucleotides are TGTGCCAGCAGAAGGGGGCCAACCTACAATGAGCAGTTCTTC. Encoded protein: CASRRGPTYNEQFF. This chain connects TRBV6-4 to TRBJ2-1; 7 bases fit TRBD1. With V trimmed by 6 bases and J by 2 bases, 4 bases remained unmatched. Germline CDR1 MRHNA, CDR2 SNTAGT. The CDR3 runs 14 residues.

The chain employs TRBV5-4 and TRBJ2-1; 11 positions match TRBD2. Germline loops: CDR1 SGHNT, CDR2 YYREEE (reference sequence). J was trimmed by 0 bases and V by 3 bases; bases with no gene match: 2. The CDR3 has 16 residues. In DNA form, the CDR3 reads TGTGCCAGCAGCTCTAGCGGGAGGAGCTCCTACAATGAGCAGTTCTTC. Translated: CASSSSGRSSYNEQFF.

V usage is TRBV5-1 and J usage is TRBJ2-1; D uncertain. The germline V gene encodes CDR1 SGHRS and CDR2 YFSETQ. The CDR3 is made up of 12 amino acids. Trimming removed 0 bases at V and 3 bases at J, with 1 base between. This chain's CDR3 is CASSLDYNEQFF. The DNA for the CDR3 is TGCGCCAGCAGCTTGGACTACAATGAGCAGTTCTTC.

The chain couples TRBV27 to TRBJ1-2, with D possibly matching TRBD1 (5 bases). Germline-derived CDR1 and CDR2 are MNHEY and SMNVEV (reference sequence). V was trimmed by 6 bases and J by 3 bases, leaving 14 bases between them. The CDR3 covers 14 residues. CDR3 protein: CASRIRQSHYGYTF. CDR3 in DNA: TGTGCCAGCAGGATAAGACAGTCCCACTATGGCTACACCTTC.